Below, one T cell receptor (beta chain) is given with its context. Authors' methods: Amplifying reference gene primers gave estimates of nucleated cell counts. Generated by immunoSEQ multiplex PCR, the TCRdb table keeps only in-frame clones and is missing some. Clone size and V and J calls were adopted from that table, with D and trimming inferred from the DNA. The sample records around 100,000 clones, over 70% being singletons. The record originates from a study of blood T cell repertoires in COVID-19. Background on the study: COVID-19 samples from acute and convalescent phases originated in the United States, Italy and Spain. From T cells, B-cell-depleted T cells, or PBMCs came the material, which was cDNA or gDNA.

CDR1 and CDR2 (germline): SGDLS, YYNGEE. The CDR3 totals 16 residues. J was trimmed by 1 base and V by 1 base; bases with no gene match: 6. Sequences were obtained from peripheral blood. The clonotype comes from a woman aged 70-85 years with acute or convalescent COVID-19. The chain recombines TRBV9 with TRBJ2-3, with 7 bases that match TRBD2. DNA for the CDR3: TGTGCCAGCAGCGTAAGTCTAGCGGAACGCACAGATACGCAGTATTTT. It yields the protein CASSVSLAERTDTQYF.